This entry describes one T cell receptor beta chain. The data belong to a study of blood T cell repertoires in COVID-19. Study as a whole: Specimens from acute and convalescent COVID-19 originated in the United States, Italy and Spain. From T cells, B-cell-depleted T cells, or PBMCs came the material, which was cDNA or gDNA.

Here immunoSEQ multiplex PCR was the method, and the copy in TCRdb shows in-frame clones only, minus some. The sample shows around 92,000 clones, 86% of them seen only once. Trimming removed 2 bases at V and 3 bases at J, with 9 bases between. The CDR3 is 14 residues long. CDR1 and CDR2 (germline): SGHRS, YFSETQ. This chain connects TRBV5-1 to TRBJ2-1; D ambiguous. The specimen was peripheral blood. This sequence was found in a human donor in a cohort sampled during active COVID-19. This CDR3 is CASSLQPGYNEQFF. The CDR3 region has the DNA TGCGCCAGCAGCTTACAACCAGGCTACAATGAGCAGTTCTTC.